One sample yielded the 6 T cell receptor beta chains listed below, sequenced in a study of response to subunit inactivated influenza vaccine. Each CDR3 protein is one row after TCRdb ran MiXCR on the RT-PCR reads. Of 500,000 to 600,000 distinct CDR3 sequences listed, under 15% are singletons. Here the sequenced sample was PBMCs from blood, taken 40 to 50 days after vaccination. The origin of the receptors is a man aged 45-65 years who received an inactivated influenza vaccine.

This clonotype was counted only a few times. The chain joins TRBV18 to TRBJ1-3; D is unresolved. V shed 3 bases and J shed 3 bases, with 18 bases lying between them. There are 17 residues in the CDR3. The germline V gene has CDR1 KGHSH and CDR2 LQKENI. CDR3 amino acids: CASSPKDGGLVGNTIYF. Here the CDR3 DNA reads TGTGCCAGCTCACCCAAGGACGGAGGGCTGGTTGGAAACACCATATATTTT.

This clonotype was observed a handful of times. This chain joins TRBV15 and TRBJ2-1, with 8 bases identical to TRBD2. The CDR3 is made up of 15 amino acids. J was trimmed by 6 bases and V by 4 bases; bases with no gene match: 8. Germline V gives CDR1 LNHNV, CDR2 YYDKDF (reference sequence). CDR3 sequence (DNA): TGTGCCACCAGCACCTTAGCGGGAACCGGCAATGAGCAGTTCTTC. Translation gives CATSTLAGTGNEQFF.

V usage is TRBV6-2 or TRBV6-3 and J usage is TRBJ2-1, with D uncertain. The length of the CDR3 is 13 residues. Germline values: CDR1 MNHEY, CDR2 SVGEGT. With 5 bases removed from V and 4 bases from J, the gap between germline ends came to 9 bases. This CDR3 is CASSGPIYNEQFF. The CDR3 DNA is TGTGCCAGCAGTGGACCGATTTACAATGAGCAGTTCTTC.

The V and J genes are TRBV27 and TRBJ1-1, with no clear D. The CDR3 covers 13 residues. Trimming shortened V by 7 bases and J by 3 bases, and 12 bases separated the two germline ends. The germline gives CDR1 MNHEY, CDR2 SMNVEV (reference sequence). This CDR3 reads CASKAAGDTEAFF. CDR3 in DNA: TGTGCCAGCAAGGCAGCTGGGGACACTGAAGCTTTCTTT.

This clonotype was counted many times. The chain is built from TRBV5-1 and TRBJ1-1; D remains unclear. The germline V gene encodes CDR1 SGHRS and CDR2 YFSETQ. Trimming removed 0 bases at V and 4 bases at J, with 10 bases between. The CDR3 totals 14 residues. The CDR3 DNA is TGCGCCAGCAGCTTGGCGGGCACGGGCACTGAAGCTTTCTTT. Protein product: CASSLAGTGTEAFF.

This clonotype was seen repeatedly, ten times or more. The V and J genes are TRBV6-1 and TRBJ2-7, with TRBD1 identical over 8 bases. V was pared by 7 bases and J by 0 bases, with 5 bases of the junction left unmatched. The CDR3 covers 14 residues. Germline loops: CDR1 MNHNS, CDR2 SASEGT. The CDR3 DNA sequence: TGTGCCAGCACTACAGGGGGGAGCTCCTACGAGCAGTACTTC. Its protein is CASTTGGSSYEQYF.